Each of the 25 T cell receptor beta chains below was sequenced from the same sample in a study of blood T cell repertoires in COVID-19. The data were produced by immunoSEQ multiplex PCR, yet TCRdb's version contains in-frame clones alone and is incomplete. The data hold hundreds of thousands of clones, with 80% to 90% observed a single time. Sequencing used peripheral blood. These receptors were taken from a man in his forties or fifties with acute or convalescent COVID-19.

The V gene is TRBV9, the J gene TRBJ1-2, with TRBD1 matching 7 bases. V dropped 5 bases and J dropped 5; count of bases not matched to a gene: 18. Germline V gives CDR1 SGDLS, CDR2 YYNGEE. The CDR3 spans 17 residues. The CDR3 nucleotides are TGTGCCAGCAGTCCCCAAGGAGGACAGGCCAACTTTTATGGCTACACCTTC. Residues: CASSPQGGQANFYGYTF.

The chain recombines TRBV19 with TRBJ1-1; 8 positions agree with TRBD1. V lost 4 bases, J lost 3 bases, and 7 bases stayed unmatched. Germline CDR1 is LNHDA and CDR2 is SQIVND (reference sequence). The CDR3 runs 15 residues. The CDR3 region is CASSNRGRGHTEAFF. DNA for the CDR3: TGTGCCAGTAGTAATCGTGGCAGGGGGCACACTGAAGCTTTCTTT.

The chain has TRBV7-2 and TRBJ1-2; 7 bases align to TRBD1. The germline gives CDR1 SGHTA, CDR2 FQGNSA. J lost 3 bases, V lost 2 bases, and 3 bases had no gene match. CDR3 size: 14 residues. This chain's CDR3 is CASSLIGTDYGYTF. The CDR3 DNA is TGTGCCAGCAGCTTAATAGGGACAGACTATGGCTACACCTTC.

This chain uses TRBV21-1 with TRBJ2-5; the table's D call, TRBD1, has no DNA check behind it. TRBV21-1 is designated a pseudogene. CDR3 size: 12 residues. In DNA, the CDR3 is TGTGCCAGCAGCAGGCAGGGGCAGACCCAGTACTTC. Amino acids: CASSRQGQTQYF.

The CDR3 spells CASSLLGQGLTNQPQHF. The CDR3, as DNA: TGTGCCAGCAGTTTACTGGGACAGGGCTTAACGAATCAGCCCCAGCATTTT. The chain links TRBV28 to TRBJ1-5; 9 bases are a match to TRBD1. This CDR3 has 17 residues. Trimming removed 2 bases from V and 4 bases from J; junction bases left unmatched: 9. From germline, CDR1 is MDHEN and CDR2 SYDVKM.

The chain has TRBV6-2 or TRBV6-3 and TRBJ1-5; 8 bases map to TRBD1. This CDR3 is 15 amino acids long. The ends lost 4 bases at V and 5 bases at J; junction bases unmatched: 7. CDR1 MNHEY and CDR2 SVGEGT come from the germline V gene. The CDR3 here is CASSWTGLADQPQHF. The CDR3 DNA follows: TGTGCCAGCAGTTGGACAGGGTTAGCGGATCAGCCCCAGCATTTT.

This chain connects TRBV9 to TRBJ2-3, with TRBD2 matching over 11 bases. V was clipped by 0 bases and J by 6 bases; unmatched bases: 9. Germline values: CDR1 SGDLS, CDR2 YYNGEE. CDR3 length equals 17 residues. The CDR3 bases are TGTGCCAGCAGCGTAGAAACTACTAGCGGGAGATCGGATACGCAGTATTTT. It encodes CASSVETTSGRSDTQYF.

This CDR3 is CASKVTSGSNTGELFF. CDR3 nucleotide sequence: TGCGCCAGCAAGGTGACTAGCGGTTCGAACACCGGGGAGCTGTTTTTT. The V and J genes are TRBV5-1 and TRBJ2-2; 9 bases fit TRBD2. CDR1 and CDR2 (germline): SGHRS, YFSETQ. The CDR3 loop spans 16 amino acids. V lost 6 bases and J lost 0; bases outside the gene matches: 6.

The chain employs TRBV6-5 and TRBJ1-5; D perhaps matches TRBD1 (6 bases). The CDR3 spans 14 residues. The germline V gene has CDR1 MNHEY and CDR2 SVGAGI. Trimming removed 7 bases at V and 2 bases at J, with 12 bases between. This CDR3 reads CASNHRVGNQPQHF. The CDR3 region has the DNA TGTGCCAGCAACCACAGGGTGGGCAATCAGCCCCAGCATTTT.

The chain couples TRBV12-3 or TRBV12-4 to TRBJ1-1; TRBD1 might be the D (5 bases). Trimming shortened V by 6 bases and J by 4 bases, and 12 bases separated the two germline ends. CDR3 length equals 13 residues. The CDR3 DNA reads TGTGCCAGCAGGCTTCGGACACTCACTGAAGCTTTCTTT. Residues: CASRLRTLTEAFF.

The chain is built from TRBV6-1 and TRBJ1-2, with D hard to call. With 3 bases removed from V and 6 bases from J, the gap between germline ends came to 20 bases. This CDR3 contains 16 residues. Germline CDR1 MNHNS, CDR2 SASEGT. The CDR3 loop is CASSEEGSLPGDGYTF. The CDR3 bases are TGTGCCAGCAGTGAGGAGGGCTCCCTCCCCGGTGATGGCTACACCTTC.

DNA of the CDR3: TGCGCCAGCAGCTTGGACAGGGCGAATATGAACACTGAAGCTTTCTTT. Its protein is CASSLDRANMNTEAFF. The chain recombines TRBV5-1 with TRBJ1-1, with D maybe TRBD1 (6 bases). The V gene's germline CDR1 is SGHRS and CDR2 YFSETQ. V lost 0 bases to trimming and J lost 0 bases, with 12 bases between them. This CDR3 has 16 amino acids. The whole variable domain, remainder taken from reference TRBV5-1 and TRBJ1-1, is KAGVTQTPRYLIKTRGQQVTLSCSPISGHRSVSWYQQTPGQGLQFLFEYFSETQRNKGNFPGRFSGRQFSNSRSEMNVSTLELGDSALYLCASSLDRANMNTEAFFGQGTRLTVV.

The rearrangement joins TRBV6-1 to TRBJ2-3; 11 nucleotides agree with TRBD2. V shed 2 bases and J 4 bases; nucleotides not matched to a gene: 5. Germline V gene sequence: CDR1 MNHNS, CDR2 SASEGT. The CDR3 runs to 16 residues. CDR3 in DNA: TGTGCCAGCAGTGAAAGGCTAGCGGGAGGCCCAGATACGCAGTATTTT. Its protein product is CASSERLAGGPDTQYF.

The CDR3: CASSLLWNTGELFF. The CDR3 DNA sequence: TGTGCCAGCAGCTTGCTATGGAACACCGGGGAGCTGTTTTTT. This chain uses TRBV5-8 with TRBJ2-2; D gene ambiguous. The CDR3 runs 14 residues. Germline V gene sequence: CDR1 SGHTS, CDR2 YDEGEE. The V end was cut by 1 base, the J end by 1 base, with 5 bases between.

A note on this clone: A read error may account for a junction end that differs from germline. CDR3 bases: TGTGCCAGCAGTGAAGTGGGGCTAGGCAGGGGGCAACTTTATTTT. As protein: CASSEVGLGRGQLYF. This rearrangement joins TRBV2 to TRBJ1-5; 8 positions agree with TRBD1. CDR1 SNHLY and CDR2 FYNNEI come from the germline V gene. This CDR3 has 15 amino acids.

The CDR3 DNA is TGTGCCAGCAGTTTAGGGGCAGGGGGCAACTATGGCTACACCTTC. This encodes CASSLGAGGNYGYTF. V gene TRBV27 combines with J gene TRBJ1-2, with 8 bases aligning to TRBD1. This CDR3 is 15 amino acids long. Germline CDR1 reads MNHEY; CDR2 reads SMNVEV (reference sequence). With 2 bases clipped from V and 2 bases from J, the junction kept 4 bases outside the gene matches.

This chain joins TRBV4-1 and TRBJ2-5; 8 bases line up with TRBD2. CDR1 is MGHRA, CDR2 YSYEKL, per germline. The CDR3 totals 14 residues. The V segment lost 4 bases and the J segment 5 bases; nucleotides outside the gene matches: 6. CDR3 DNA: TGCGCCAGCAGCCCAGGGACTAGGATGGAGACCCAGTACTTC. Translation: CASSPGTRMETQYF.

This clone was found once. The chain links TRBV19 to TRBJ1-6; a weak D match, TRBD1 (6 bases). CDR3 length: 13 amino acids. Per germline, CDR1 LNHDA and CDR2 SQIVND (reference sequence). Trimming took off 5 bases at V and 8 bases at J, with 10 bases between the two ends. The CDR3 sequence is CASSPQGYSPLHF. Written as DNA, the CDR3 is TGTGCCAGTAGTCCACAGGGATATTCACCCCTCCACTTT. Combining the CDR3 with reference TRBV19 and TRBJ1-6 gives the whole variable domain DGGITQSPKYLFRKEGQNVTLSCEQNLNHDAMYWYRQDPGQGLRLIYYSQIVNDFQKGDIAEGYSVSREKKESFPLTVTSAQKNPTAFYLCASSPQGYSPLHFGNGTRLTVT.

The rearrangement links TRBV6-5 to TRBJ2-7, with a tentative D call TRBD2 (5 bases). The germline V gene has CDR1 MNHEY and CDR2 SVGAGI. The germline V and J ends were trimmed by 6 bases and 2 bases, with 8 bases remaining between them. The CDR3 covers 12 residues. The CDR3 DNA reads TGTGCCAGCAGGGACTTCACCTACGAGCAGTACTTC. Translated: CASRDFTYEQYF.

The J gene is TRBJ2-2, the V gene TRBV28, with 9 bases fitting TRBD2. Trimming cost V 4 bases and J 4 bases; bases outside gene matches: 7. The CDR3 length is 16 residues. From germline, CDR1 is MDHEN and CDR2 SYDVKM. The CDR3, as DNA: TGTGCCAGCAGTTCCGCTAGCGGGACGGGCACCGGGGAGCTGTTTTTT. Its protein product is CASSSASGTGTGELFF. Filled out from reference TRBV28 and TRBJ2-2, the complete variable domain reads DVKVTQSSRYLVKRTGEKVFLECVQDMDHENMFWYRQDPGLGLRLIYFSYDVKMKEKGDIPEGYSVSREKKERFSLILESASTNQTSMYLCASSSASGTGTGELFFGEGSRLTVL.

The V gene is TRBV6-1, the J gene TRBJ2-1; TRBD1 agrees at 7 bases. The ends lost 4 bases at V and 4 bases at J; junction bases unmatched: 10. The CDR3 is 16 amino acids. Germline lookup yields CDR1 MNHNS and CDR2 SASEGT. The CDR3: CASSVNRDSIYNEQFF. As DNA, the CDR3 is TGTGCCAGCAGTGTCAACCGGGACAGCATATACAATGAGCAGTTCTTC.

This sequence joins TRBV18 and TRBJ1-2, with no clear D. CDR1 and CDR2 (germline): KGHSH, LQKENI. The V end was cut by 3 bases, the J end by 6 bases, with 8 bases between. CDR3 size: 12 residues. This CDR3 is CASSPFEDGYTF. CDR3 bases: TGTGCCAGCTCACCTTTTGAGGATGGCTACACCTTC. The whole variable domain, remainder taken from reference TRBV18 and TRBJ1-2, is NAGVMQNPRHLVRRRGQEARLRCSPMKGHSHVYWYRQLPEEGLKFMVYLQKENIIDESGMPKERFSAEFPKEGPSILRIQQVVRGDSAAYFCASSPFEDGYTFGSGTRLTVV.

This sequence joins TRBV10-3 and TRBJ2-1, with 15 bases that match TRBD2. The V and J ends lost 6 bases and 1 base, in that order; junction bases with no gene match: 7. CDR1 and CDR2 from the germline V gene are ENHRY and SYGVKD. The CDR3 contains 18 residues. CDR3 region: CAIRGLAGGVFSYNEQFF. In DNA form, the CDR3 reads TGTGCCATCAGGGGACTAGCGGGAGGAGTTTTTTCCTACAATGAGCAGTTCTTC.

The chain is built from TRBV27 and TRBJ2-1; D may be TRBD2 (6 bases). This CDR3 spans 15 amino acids. Germline-derived CDR1 and CDR2 are MNHEY and SMNVEV (reference sequence). V was shortened by 1 base and J by 7 bases, with 14 bases between the two germline ends. In DNA form, the CDR3 reads TGTGCCAGCAGTTTATTGGGACTTCTTTTAAATGAGCAGTTCTTC. Amino acids: CASSLLGLLLNEQFF.

The chain has TRBV6-2 or TRBV6-3 and TRBJ1-2; 7 nucleotides match TRBD1. V shed 5 bases, J shed 8 bases, and the junction held 5 bases outside the gene matches. The CDR3 spans 12 residues. The germline gives CDR1 MNHEY, CDR2 SVGEGT. The CDR3 reads CASSHRGRGYTF. For the CDR3, the DNA is TGTGCCAGCAGTCACAGGGGACGAGGCTACACCTTC.